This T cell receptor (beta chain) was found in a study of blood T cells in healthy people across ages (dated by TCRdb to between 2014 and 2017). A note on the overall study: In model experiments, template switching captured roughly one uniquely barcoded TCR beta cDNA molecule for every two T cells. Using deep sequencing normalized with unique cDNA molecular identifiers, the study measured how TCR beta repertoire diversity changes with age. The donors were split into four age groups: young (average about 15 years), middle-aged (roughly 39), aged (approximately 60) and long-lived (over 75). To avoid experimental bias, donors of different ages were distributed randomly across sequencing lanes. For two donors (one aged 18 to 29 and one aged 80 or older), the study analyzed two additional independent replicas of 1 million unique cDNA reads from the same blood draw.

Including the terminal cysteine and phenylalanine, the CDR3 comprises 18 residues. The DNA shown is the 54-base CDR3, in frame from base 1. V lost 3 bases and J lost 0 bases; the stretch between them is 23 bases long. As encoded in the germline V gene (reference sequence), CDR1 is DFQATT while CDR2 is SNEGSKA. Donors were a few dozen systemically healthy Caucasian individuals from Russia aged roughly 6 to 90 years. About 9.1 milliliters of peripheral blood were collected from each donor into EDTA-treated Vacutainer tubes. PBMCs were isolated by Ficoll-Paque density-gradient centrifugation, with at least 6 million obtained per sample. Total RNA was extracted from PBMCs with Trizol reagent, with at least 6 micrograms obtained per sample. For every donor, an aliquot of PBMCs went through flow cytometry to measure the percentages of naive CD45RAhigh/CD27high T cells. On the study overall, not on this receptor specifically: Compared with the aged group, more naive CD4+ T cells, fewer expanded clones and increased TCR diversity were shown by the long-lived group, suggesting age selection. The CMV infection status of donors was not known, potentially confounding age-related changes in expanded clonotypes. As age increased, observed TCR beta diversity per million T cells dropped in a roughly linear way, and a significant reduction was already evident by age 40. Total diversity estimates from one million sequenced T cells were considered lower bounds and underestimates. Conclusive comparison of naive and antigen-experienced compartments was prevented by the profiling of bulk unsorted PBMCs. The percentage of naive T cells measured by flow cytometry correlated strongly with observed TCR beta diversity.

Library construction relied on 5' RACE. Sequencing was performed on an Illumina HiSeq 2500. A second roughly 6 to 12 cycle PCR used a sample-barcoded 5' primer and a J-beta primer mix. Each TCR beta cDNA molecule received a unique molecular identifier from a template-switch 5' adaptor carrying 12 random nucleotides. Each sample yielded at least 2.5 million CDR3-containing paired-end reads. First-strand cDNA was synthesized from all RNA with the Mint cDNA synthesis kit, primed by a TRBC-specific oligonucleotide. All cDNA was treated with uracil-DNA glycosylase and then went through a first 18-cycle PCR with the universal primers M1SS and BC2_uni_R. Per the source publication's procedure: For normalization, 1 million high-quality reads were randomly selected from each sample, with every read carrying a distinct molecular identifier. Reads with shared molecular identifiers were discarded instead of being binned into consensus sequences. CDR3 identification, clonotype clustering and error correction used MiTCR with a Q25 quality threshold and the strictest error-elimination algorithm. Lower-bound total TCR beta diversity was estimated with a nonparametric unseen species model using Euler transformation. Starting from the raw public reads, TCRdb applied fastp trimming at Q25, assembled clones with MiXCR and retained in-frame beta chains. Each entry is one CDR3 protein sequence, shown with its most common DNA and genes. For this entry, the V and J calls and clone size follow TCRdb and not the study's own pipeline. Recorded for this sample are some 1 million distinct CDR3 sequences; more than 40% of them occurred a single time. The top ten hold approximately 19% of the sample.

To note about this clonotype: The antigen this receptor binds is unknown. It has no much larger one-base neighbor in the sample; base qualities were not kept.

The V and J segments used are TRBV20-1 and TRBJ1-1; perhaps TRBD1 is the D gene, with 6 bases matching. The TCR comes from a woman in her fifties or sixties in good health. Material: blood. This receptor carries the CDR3 CSASPTGGRGPLNTEAFF. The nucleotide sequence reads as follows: TGCAGTGCTAGTCCCACGGGGGGCCGGGGTCCGTTGAACACTGAAGCTTTCTTT.